This entry features one TCR beta chain sequence. This specimen belongs to a study of cytomegalovirus exposure and HLA in healthy donors. 13 Jbeta primers and 60 Vbeta primers were used for the PCR. Some clones are missing from TCRdb's copy, which holds only in-frame ones; the method was immunoSEQ multiplex PCR. Of about 170,000 clones listed, about 65% were seen once; the top ten hold around 1.5%. J was trimmed by 0 bases and V by 4 bases; bases with no gene match: 4. CDR1 SNHLY and CDR2 FYNNEI come from the germline V gene. The CDR3 is 16 residues long. The chain is built from TRBV2 and TRBJ1-5; 9 bases fit TRBD1. This receptor was taken from a girl under 18 in good health and CMV-seronegative. The specimen sequenced was PBMCs. The CDR3 loop reads CASSGDRADSNQPQHF. CDR3 DNA sequence: TGTGCCAGCAGTGGGGACAGGGCGGATAGCAATCAGCCCCAGCATTTT.